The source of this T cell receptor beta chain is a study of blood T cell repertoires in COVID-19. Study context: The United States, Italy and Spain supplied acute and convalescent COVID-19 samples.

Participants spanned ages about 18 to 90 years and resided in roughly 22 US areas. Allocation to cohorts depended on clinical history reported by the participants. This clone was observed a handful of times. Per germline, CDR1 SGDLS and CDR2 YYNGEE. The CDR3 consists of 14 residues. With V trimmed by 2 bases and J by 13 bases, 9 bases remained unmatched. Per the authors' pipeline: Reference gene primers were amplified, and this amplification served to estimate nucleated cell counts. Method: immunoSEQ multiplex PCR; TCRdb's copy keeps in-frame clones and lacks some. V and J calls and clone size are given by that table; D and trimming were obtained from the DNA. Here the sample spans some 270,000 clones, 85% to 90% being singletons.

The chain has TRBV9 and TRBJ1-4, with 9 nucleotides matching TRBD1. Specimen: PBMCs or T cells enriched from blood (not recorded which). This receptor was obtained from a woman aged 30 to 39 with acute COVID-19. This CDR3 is CASSVGQGSGGLFF. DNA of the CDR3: TGTGCCAGCAGCGTGGGACAGGGAAGCGGAGGACTGTTTTTT.